This T cell receptor (beta chain) was profiled in a study of T cell responses to AZD1222 COVID-19 vaccine. Concerning this clone: Its antigen is not known.

Points from the study as a whole: Unmutated variant regions reportedly attract nearly half of all spike-specific TCRs. CD4 TCRs associated with vaccination spanned spike, dominating at 160-218 and 743-854.

CDR1 and CDR2 (germline): MNHEY, SVGAGI. The CDR3 consists of 12 residues. V was cut by 7 bases and J by 8 bases, with 14 bases left in between. Second-dose timings of about 4 or about 12 weeks were pooled. This table comes from immunoSEQ multiplex PCR, and its TCRdb copy is limited to in-frame clones, with some not included. Of about 110,000 clones listed, over 80% are singletons. This sequence originates from an adult who received the AZD1222 COVID-19 vaccine. This sequence joins TRBV6-5 and TRBJ1-2; D is uncertain. Source: peripheral blood, taken 28 days after the second AZD1222 dose. The DNA for the CDR3 is TGTGCCAGCATTTCGACGAAAGGCGGCTACACCTTC. As protein: CASISTKGGYTF.